These 16 T cell receptor beta chains originate from one sample sequenced in a study of cytomegalovirus exposure and HLA in healthy donors. PCR employed 60 Vbeta and 13 Jbeta primers. This table comes from immunoSEQ multiplex PCR, and its TCRdb copy is limited to in-frame clones, with some not included. The repertoire consists of about 130,000 clones, with 70% to 85% occurring once and the leading ten covering roughly 1.2%. Sequencing was performed on PBMCs. The origin of the receptors is a boy younger than 18 in good health and CMV-seronegative.

The chain recombines TRBV6-6 with TRBJ2-7, with 10 bases identical to TRBD2. The CDR3 sequence is 16 residues long. Germline-derived CDR1 and CDR2 are MNHNY and SVGAGI (reference sequence). Trimming cost V 6 bases and J 0 bases; bases outside gene matches: 8. The CDR3 is CASSNIAGGPSYEQYF. CDR3 nucleotide sequence: TGTGCCAGCAGCAATATAGCGGGAGGTCCCTCCTACGAGCAGTACTTC.

This rearrangement joins TRBV9 to TRBJ1-2, with unresolved D. This CDR3 region has 15 residues. V lost 4 bases to trimming and J lost 4 bases, with 17 bases between them. Germline loops: CDR1 SGDLS, CDR2 YYNGEE. The DNA of the CDR3 is TGTGCCAGCAGCCCTATTCACGGTTCTAGCTATGGCTACACCTTC. It codes for CASSPIHGSSYGYTF.

V is TRBV27 and J is TRBJ1-1; D is perhaps TRBD1 (6 bases). The CDR3 runs to 14 residues. The ends were cut back, 2 bases at V and 6 bases at J, with 13 bases in the middle. Germline V gene lookup returns CDR1 MNHEY and CDR2 SMNVEV (reference sequence). The CDR3 region is CASSLGGAAAEAFF. In DNA form, the CDR3 reads TGTGCCAGCAGTTTAGGGGGGGCAGCCGCTGAAGCTTTCTTT.

The chain employs TRBV5-1 and TRBJ1-1; D is uncertain. The V and J ends lost 4 bases and 0 bases respectively, with 19 bases between them. CDR1 is SGHRS and CDR2 is YFSETQ in the germline V gene. This CDR3 spans 17 amino acids. CDR3 sequence: CASSTQGGTPMNTEAFF. The CDR3 DNA reads TGCGCCAGCAGCACACAAGGAGGAACCCCTATGAACACTGAAGCTTTCTTT.

Only one count was recorded for this clone. The chain recombines TRBV5-5 with TRBJ2-7; D may be TRBD2 (6 bases). Germline V gene sequence: CDR1 SGHKS, CDR2 YYEKEE (reference sequence). CDR3 length equals 15 residues. Trimming removed 4 bases from V and 1 base from J, with 15 bases in between. In nucleotides, the CDR3 is TGTGCCAGCAGCCGCCTGGGGACTCCATCCTACGAGCAGTACTTC. Translated: CASSRLGTPSYEQYF.

The table lists this clone with a count of one. The rearrangement uses TRBV18 and TRBJ1-2; possible D gene TRBD1, 5 bases. Trimming took off 5 bases at V and 4 bases at J, with 8 bases between the two ends. The germline V gene encodes CDR1 KGHSH and CDR2 LQKENI. The CDR3 has 12 amino acids. The CDR3 region is CASSDSRYGYTF. For the CDR3, the DNA is TGTGCCAGCTCAGACAGCCGCTATGGCTACACCTTC.

This chain connects TRBV27 to TRBJ2-1, with 7 bases fitting TRBD1. The CDR3 is 14 amino acids. Germline V gene data show CDR1 as MNHEY and CDR2 as SMNVEV (reference sequence). Trimming removed 0 bases from V and 8 bases from J; junction bases left unmatched: 4. This chain's CDR3 is CASSLSTGSHEQFF. The DNA for the CDR3 is TGTGCCAGCAGTTTATCGACAGGGAGCCATGAGCAGTTCTTC.

The V call is TRBV7-9, the J call TRBJ2-3; D may be TRBD1 (5 bases). Germline CDR1 is SEHNR and CDR2 is FQNEAQ (reference sequence). This CDR3 is built from 14 residues. V was cut by 4 bases and J by 3 bases, with 11 bases left in between. The CDR3 bases are TGTGCCAGCAGCTCAGGGATGGAGACAGATACGCAGTATTTT. Amino acid sequence: CASSSGMETDTQYF.

The CDR3 sequence: CASTQYIITDTQYF. Written as DNA, the CDR3 is TGTGCCAGCACCCAGTATATTATCACAGATACGCAGTATTTT. The chain links TRBV6-6 to TRBJ2-3; no clear D gene. V gave up 7 bases and J gave up 2 bases, with 13 bases separating them. This CDR3 has 14 amino acids. In germline, CDR1 is MNHNY, CDR2 SVGAGI (reference sequence).

The chain combines TRBV10-3 with TRBJ2-3, with D maybe TRBD1 (6 bases). The V and J ends lost 3 bases and 3 bases respectively, with 13 bases between them. This CDR3 region has 15 residues. Germline CDR1 ENHRY, CDR2 SYGVKD. The CDR3 coding sequence is TGTGCCATCAGTGATTGGGACATGCCAACAGATACGCAGTATTTT. It specifies CAISDWDMPTDTQYF.

The chain employs TRBV9 and TRBJ2-5; D uncertain. CDR1 is SGDLS and CDR2 is YYNGEE in the germline V gene. CDR3 length equals 14 residues. Trimming cost V 7 bases and J 0 bases, with 13 bases left between them. The CDR3 DNA reads as TGTGCCAGCTCCCCGGCGGCAGACCAAGAGACCCAGTACTTC. It codes for CASSPAADQETQYF.

This clone was seen only once. The chain joins TRBV30 to TRBJ1-4; D is unclear. Germline values: CDR1 GTSNPN, CDR2 SVGIG (reference sequence). Trimming cost V 1 base and J 0 bases, with 15 bases left between them. The CDR3 runs 17 residues. CDR3 nucleotide sequence: TGTGCCTGGAGTGACCCCCCTTTCAGAACAACTAATGAAAAACTGTTTTTT. Encoded protein: CAWSDPPFRTTNEKLFF.

The J gene is TRBJ2-1, the V gene TRBV2; 11 nucleotides match TRBD2. V shed 7 bases, J shed 8 bases, and the junction held 19 bases outside the gene matches. The CDR3 has 18 residues. The germline gives CDR1 SNHLY, CDR2 FYNNEI. The CDR3 loop is CASIPEQPTTSGIDEQFF. The CDR3 DNA reads as TGTGCCAGCATCCCTGAGCAGCCGACGACTAGCGGGATCGATGAGCAGTTCTTC.

This clone has a handful of counts. The V and J genes are TRBV4-3 and TRBJ2-3; 8 nucleotides match TRBD1. This CDR3 is 16 amino acids long. In germline, CDR1 is LGHNA, CDR2 YSLEER. Losses at the gene ends were 0 bases for V and 3 bases for J; bases not matched to a gene: 5. DNA of the CDR3: TGCGCCAGCAGCCAAGACGGTAACAGGGGGACAGATACGCAGTATTTT. Its protein is CASSQDGNRGTDTQYF.

The rearrangement links TRBV5-6 to TRBJ2-7, with TRBD2 as a possible D gene (5 bases). V lost 1 base and J lost 3, with 14 bases in between. Germline lookup yields CDR1 SGHDT and CDR2 YYEEEE. This CDR3 has 15 amino acids. CDR3 in DNA: TGTGCCAGCAGCTTGCGGGGTAATGCCCTCTACGAGCAGTACTTC. Protein product: CASSLRGNALYEQYF. The full variable domain, with the rest looked up from reference TRBV5-6 and TRBJ2-7, is DAGVTQSPTHLIKTRGQQVTLRCSPKSGHDTVSWYQQALGQGPQFIFQYYEEEERQRGNFPDRFSGHQFPNYSSELNVNALLLGDSALYLCASSLRGNALYEQYFGPGTRLTVT.

The chain recombines TRBV4-1 with TRBJ2-2; no clear D gene. Germline CDR1 MGHRA, CDR2 YSYEKL. V lost 0 bases, J lost 6 bases, and 11 bases lay in between. The CDR3 sequence is 15 residues long. CDR3 in amino acids: CASSQDSLSAGELFF. For the CDR3, the DNA is TGCGCCAGCAGCCAAGATTCGCTCAGCGCCGGGGAGCTGTTTTTT.